This TCR beta chain was retrieved from a study of naive and memory T cell subsets. The SP2 primer and nested alpha and beta constant region primers amplified ligated cDNA in four rounds. TCRdb reprocessed the UMI-ligation and nested PCR reads via MiXCR and lists one record per CDR3 protein. This sample has 35,000 to 40,000 distinct CDR3 sequences; approximately 11% occur once, and the top ten carry roughly 3.9%. Notes on the study in general: More TCRs at tuberculin sites were read as hypersensitivity T cell infiltration.

Treatment defined: skin biopsy from PPD injection site in Mantoux-positive individual. An oligonucleotide containing a UMI was ligated to the 3' end of TCR cDNA. The CDR3 loop spans 14 amino acids. The germline V gene has CDR1 MDHEN and CDR2 SYDVKM. V was trimmed by 5 bases and J by 5 bases, leaving 15 bases between them. Ten or more counts support this clonotype. The antigen is not known. V usage is TRBV28 and J usage is TRBJ1-1; no definite D call. The source is an adult in good health. The input for sequencing was skin, taken from a tuberculin skin test site. The CDR3 nucleotides read TGTGCCAGCAGTCCCCTTGGGAGGATGACTGAAGCTTTCTTT. It is translated as CASSPLGRMTEAFF. The entire variable domain, with the rest obtained from reference TRBV28 and TRBJ1-1, is as follows: DVKVTQSSRYLVKRTGEKVFLECVQDMDHENMFWYRQDPGLGLRLIYFSYDVKMKEKGDIPEGYSVSREKKERFSLILESASTNQTSMYLCASSPLGRMTEAFFGQGTRLTVV.